This T cell receptor (beta chain) was retrieved from a study of cytomegalovirus exposure and HLA in healthy donors. Notes on the study in general: Because they were indistinguishable, some V segments, including TRBV6-2 and TRBV6-3, were excluded.

Both 60 Vbeta primers and 13 Jbeta primers went into the PCR. Sequenced by immunoSEQ multiplex PCR; TCRdb stores in-frame clones only, minus some. The profile covers 200,000 to 250,000 clones, with around four fifths appearing a single time and approximately 0.5% taken by the ten largest. About this clone: Antigen unknown.

Germline V gene sequence: CDR1 LNHDA, CDR2 SQIVND (reference sequence). The V and J ends lost 6 bases and 4 bases respectively, with 21 bases between them. The CDR3 totals 16 residues. Sequences were obtained from PBMCs. This chain joins TRBV19 and TRBJ1-1; D not resolved. The clonotype comes from a middle-aged woman in good health and CMV-seronegative. In nucleotides, the CDR3 is TGTGCCAGTAGGATCGATCGGGGTAGTTGGAGCACTGAAGCTTTCTTT. Translating gives CASRIDRGSWSTEAFF.